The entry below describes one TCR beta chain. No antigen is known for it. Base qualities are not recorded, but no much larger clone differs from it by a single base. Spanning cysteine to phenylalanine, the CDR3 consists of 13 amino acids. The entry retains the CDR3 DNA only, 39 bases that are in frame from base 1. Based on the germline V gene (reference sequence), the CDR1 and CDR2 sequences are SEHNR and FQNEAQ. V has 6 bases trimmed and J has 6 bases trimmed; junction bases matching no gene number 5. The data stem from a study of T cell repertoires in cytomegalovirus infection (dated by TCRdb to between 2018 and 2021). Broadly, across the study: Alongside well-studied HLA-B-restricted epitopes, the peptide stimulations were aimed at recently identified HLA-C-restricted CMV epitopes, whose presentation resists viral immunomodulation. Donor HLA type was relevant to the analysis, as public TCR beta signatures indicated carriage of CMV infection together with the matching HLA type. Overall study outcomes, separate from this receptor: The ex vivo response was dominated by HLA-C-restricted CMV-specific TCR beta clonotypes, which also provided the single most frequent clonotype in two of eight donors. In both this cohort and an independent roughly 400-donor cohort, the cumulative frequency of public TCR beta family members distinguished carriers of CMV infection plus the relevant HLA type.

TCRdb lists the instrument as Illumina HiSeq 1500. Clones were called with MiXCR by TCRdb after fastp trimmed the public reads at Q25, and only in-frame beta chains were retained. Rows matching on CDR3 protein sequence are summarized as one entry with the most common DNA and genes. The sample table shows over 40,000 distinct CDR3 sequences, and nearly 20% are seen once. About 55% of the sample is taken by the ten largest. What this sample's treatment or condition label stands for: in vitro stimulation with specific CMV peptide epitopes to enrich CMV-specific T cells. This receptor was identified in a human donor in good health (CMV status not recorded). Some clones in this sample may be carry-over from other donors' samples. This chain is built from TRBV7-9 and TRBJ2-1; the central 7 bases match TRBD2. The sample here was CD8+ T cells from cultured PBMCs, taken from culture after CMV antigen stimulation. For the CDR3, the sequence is CASRAGRINEQFF. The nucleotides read TGTGCCAGCAGAGCGGGACGGATCAATGAGCAGTTCTTC.